Sequencing of this TCR beta chain was carried out in a study of blood T cell repertoires in COVID-19. Study-wide background: Nucleic acid was either cDNA or gDNA, and it came from T cells, B-cell-depleted T cells, or PBMCs.

Sequencing was performed with immunoSEQ multiplex PCR; in TCRdb, only in-frame clones are kept and a portion is missing. The data hold 65,000 to 85,000 clones, with about 93% observed a single time. The CDR3 spans 14 residues. Deletions cut 1 base from V and 5 bases from J, with 11 bases between. CDR1 is SGHTA and CDR2 is FQGNSA in the germline V gene. Sequences were obtained from peripheral blood. The genes are TRBV7-2 and TRBJ2-5, with TRBD1 as a possible D gene (5 bases). The sequence derives from a human donor in a cohort sampled during active COVID-19. CDR3 loop: CASSLGRAEETQYF. The CDR3 nucleotides are TGTGCCAGCAGCTTAGGCAGGGCAGAGGAGACCCAGTACTTC.